This entry lists 28 T cell receptor beta chains sequenced from one sample in a study of blood T cell dynamics during melanoma immunotherapy. Only in-frame clones appear in the TCRdb table, and some are missing; sequencing was by immunoSEQ multiplex PCR. The table has 3,200 or so clones, approximately 96% seen once. The time point is: week 3, after first cycle of checkpoint inhibitor. The sample in question was effector memory CD8+ T cells from blood, obtained from a patient treated with checkpoint blockade. The receptors originated from a human donor with melanoma.

The gene calls are TRBV5-1 and TRBJ2-1, with 8 bases aligning to TRBD1. Germline V gene lookup returns CDR1 SGHRS and CDR2 YFSETQ. Unmatched junction bases numbered 7, after V lost 0 bases and J lost 2 bases. This CDR3 has 17 residues. CDR3 nucleotides: TGCGCCAGCAGCTTGGCGGGCAGGGGGCTTACCTACAATGAGCAGTTCTTC. Amino acid sequence: CASSLAGRGLTYNEQFF. The whole variable domain, remainder taken from reference TRBV5-1 and TRBJ2-1, is KAGVTQTPRYLIKTRGQQVTLSCSPISGHRSVSWYQQTPGQGLQFLFEYFSETQRNKGNFPGRFSGRQFSNSRSEMNVSTLELGDSALYLCASSLAGRGLTYNEQFFGPGTRLTVL.

The chain couples TRBV19 to TRBJ2-1, with TRBD2 identical over 10 bases. The CDR3 has 15 residues. The junction had 5 bases not matched to a gene; V was cut back by 9 bases and J by 0 bases. The V gene's germline CDR1 is LNHDA and CDR2 SQIVND (reference sequence). For the CDR3, the DNA is TGTGCCAGCACCCCTAGCGGGAGCTCCTACAATGAGCAGTTCTTC. Translated: CASTPSGSSYNEQFF.

There are a few counts of this clone. This rearrangement joins TRBV4-1 to TRBJ1-5; D is unclear. V dropped 0 bases and J dropped 0 bases, with 15 bases sitting between them. Germline lookup yields CDR1 MGHRA and CDR2 YSYEKL. The CDR3 loop spans 18 amino acids. The CDR3 DNA reads as TGCGCCAGCAGCCAAGATGCGGTAATGAGCCATAGCAATCAGCCCCAGCATTTT. It codes for CASSQDAVMSHSNQPQHF.

The V call is TRBV5-6, the J call TRBJ1-4; D possibly corresponds to TRBD1 (5 bases). Trimming stripped 2 bases from V and 8 bases from J, with 16 bases between. This CDR3 comprises 15 residues. Germline loops: CDR1 SGHDT, CDR2 YYEEEE. This CDR3 reads CASSFGTGLGEKLFF. The CDR3 DNA is TGTGCCAGCAGCTTCGGGACGGGTCTGGGAGAAAAACTGTTTTTT. Complete variable domain (other parts from reference TRBV5-6 and TRBJ1-4): DAGVTQSPTHLIKTRGQQVTLRCSPKSGHDTVSWYQQALGQGPQFIFQYYEEEERQRGNFPDRFSGHQFPNYSSELNVNALLLGDSALYLCASSFGTGLGEKLFFGSGTQLSVL.

V gene TRBV10-3 combines with J gene TRBJ2-1, with 7 nucleotides matching TRBD1. The CDR3 totals 15 residues. The V segment lost 4 bases and the J segment 6 bases; nucleotides outside the gene matches: 9. Per germline, CDR1 ENHRY and CDR2 SYGVKD. CDR3 bases: TGTGCCATCAGTGGTAACAGGGGACAGACCAATGAGCAGTTCTTC. Its protein product is CAISGNRGQTNEQFF.

The J gene is TRBJ2-7, the V gene TRBV30, with 8 bases identical to TRBD1. The V gene's germline CDR1 is GTSNPN and CDR2 SVGIG (reference sequence). V lost 3 bases and J lost 6; bases outside the gene matches: 19. CDR3 length: 17 residues. The CDR3 DNA is TGTGCCTGGAGCCCACTATTCTCCGGGACAGGAGGAAGCGAGCAGTACTTC. Encoded protein: CAWSPLFSGTGGSEQYF.

The gene calls are TRBV10-2 and TRBJ1-1; D is ambiguous. The CDR3 is 12 residues long. Deletions cut 3 bases from V and 7 bases from J, with 9 bases between. Per germline, CDR1 WSHSY and CDR2 SAAADI. The CDR3 region is CASSERAVEAFF. In DNA form, the CDR3 reads TGCGCCAGCAGTGAAAGAGCCGTTGAAGCTTTCTTT.

The chain combines TRBV6-5 with TRBJ1-6; D is perhaps TRBD1 (5 bases). V was trimmed by 7 bases and J by 0 bases, leaving 10 bases between them. CDR3 size: 15 residues. From germline, CDR1 is MNHEY and CDR2 SVGAGI. The CDR3 DNA follows: TGTGCCAGCAAGGACAAGAGCTCCTATAATTCACCCCTCCACTTT. It encodes CASKDKSSYNSPLHF.

The chain links TRBV9 to TRBJ2-3; D gene ambiguous. This CDR3 is 13 amino acids long. V was cut by 3 bases and J by 4 bases, with 9 bases left in between. From germline, CDR1 is SGDLS and CDR2 YYNGEE. DNA for the CDR3: TGTGCCAGCAGCGAATTAGGTGCAGATACGCAGTATTTT. It translates to CASSELGADTQYF.

The chain couples TRBV7-8 to TRBJ2-1; 7 positions agree with TRBD2. V shed 10 bases and J 7 bases; nucleotides not matched to a gene: 10. The CDR3 spans 13 residues. Germline lookup yields CDR1 SGHVS and CDR2 FQNEAQ. CDR3: CATSRASGNEQFF. The CDR3, as DNA: TGTGCCACTAGCCGGGCTAGCGGTAATGAGCAGTTCTTC.

The J gene is TRBJ2-5, the V gene TRBV7-2; D is uncertain. With 0 bases removed from V and 0 bases from J, the gap between germline ends came to 5 bases. This CDR3 has 14 amino acids. CDR1 is SGHTA and CDR2 is FQGNSA in the germline V gene. CDR3: CASSLALHQETQYF. CDR3 nucleotides: TGTGCCAGCAGCTTAGCACTACACCAAGAGACCCAGTACTTC. Full variable domain (outside the CDR3, taken from reference TRBV7-2 and TRBJ2-5): GAGVSQSPSNKVTEKGKDVELRCDPISGHTALYWYRQSLGQGLEFLIYFQGNSAPDKSGLPSDRFSAERTGGSVSTLTIQRTQQEDSAVYLCASSLALHQETQYFGPGTRLLVL.

The J gene is TRBJ2-3, the V gene TRBV13, with D possibly TRBD1 on 6 matching bases. CDR1 is PRHDT and CDR2 is FYEKMQ in the germline V gene (reference sequence). This CDR3 is 17 amino acids long. Trimming took 2 bases from V and 6 from J, leaving 21 bases between them. The CDR3, as DNA: TGTGCCAGCAGCTTATTAGGCAGGGGAAATTCCTTTGATACGCAGTATTTT. Protein: CASSLLGRGNSFDTQYF.

V gene TRBV10-3 combines with J gene TRBJ1-1; a possible D gene is TRBD1 (6 bases). Trimming removed 0 bases from V and 4 bases from J, with 12 bases in between. Germline loops: CDR1 ENHRY, CDR2 SYGVKD. The CDR3 runs 15 residues. In nucleotides, the CDR3 is TGTGCCATCAGTGAGTCAGGGGCAGGGGCCACTGAAGCTTTCTTT. It is translated as CAISESGAGATEAFF.

The chain carries TRBV25-1 and TRBJ2-5; 8 bases fit TRBD2. The CDR3 covers 14 residues. V lost 3 bases, J lost 5 bases, and 5 bases stayed unmatched. CDR1 and CDR2 (germline): MGHDK, SYGVNS. CDR3: CASSDGGGRETQYF. CDR3 bases: TGTGCCAGCAGTGATGGCGGGGGGAGGGAGACCCAGTACTTC.

The chain combines TRBV7-9 with TRBJ2-2; tentatively, D is TRBD1 (5 bases). The germline V gene encodes CDR1 SEHNR and CDR2 FQNEAQ (reference sequence). CDR3 size: 15 residues. Deletions cut 3 bases from V and 1 base from J, with 9 bases between. CDR3 bases: TGTGCCAGCAGCTTTAAGGGGCAGAACACCGGGGAGCTGTTTTTT. This sequence encodes CASSFKGQNTGELFF. The whole variable domain, remainder taken from reference TRBV7-9 and TRBJ2-2, is DTGVSQNPRHKITKRGQNVTFRCDPISEHNRLYWYRQTLGQGPEFLTYFQNEAQLEKSRLLSDRFSAERPKGSFSTLEIQRTEQGDSAMYLCASSFKGQNTGELFFGEGSRLTVL.

This clone was observed a handful of times. V and J are TRBV27 and TRBJ1-1; weak D call: TRBD1 (6 bases). Trimming removed 4 bases at V and 3 bases at J, with 15 bases between. CDR1 MNHEY and CDR2 SMNVEV come from the germline V gene (reference sequence). The CDR3 has 15 residues. CDR3 residues: CASSSPQGPDTEAFF. The CDR3 DNA is TGTGCCAGCAGTTCCCCACAGGGACCCGACACTGAAGCTTTCTTT.

The chain employs TRBV29-1 and TRBJ2-1; 8 positions agree with TRBD1. J gave up 7 bases and V 1 base, and 6 bases lay outside the gene matches. From germline, CDR1 is SQVTM and CDR2 ANQGSEA. The CDR3 extends over 14 amino acids. CDR3: CSVEGTGIENEQFF. CDR3 nucleotides: TGCAGCGTTGAAGGGACAGGGATCGAAAATGAGCAGTTCTTC.

V usage is TRBV19 and J usage is TRBJ2-2; TRBD1 matches 10 bases. The CDR3 is made up of 15 amino acids. The germline V gene has CDR1 LNHDA and CDR2 SQIVND (reference sequence). Trimming cost V 1 base and J 5 bases; bases outside gene matches: 1. The CDR3 nucleotides read TGTGCCAGTAGTATAGGGACAGGGGGAACCGGGGAGCTGTTTTTT. This translates into CASSIGTGGTGELFF.

The chain employs TRBV7-6 and TRBJ2-1; 15 bases are shared with TRBD2. The germline CDR1 and CDR2 sequences are SGHVS and FNYEAQ. Germline trimming cut 5 bases from V and 4 bases from J; bases unmatched to any gene: 9. The length of the CDR3 is 18 residues. The CDR3 sequence is CASSPGLAGGPGYNEQFF. CDR3 sequence (DNA): TGTGCCAGCAGCCCAGGACTAGCGGGAGGGCCTGGGTACAATGAGCAGTTCTTC. Together with reference TRBV7-6 and TRBJ2-1, the CDR3 gives the full variable domain: GAGVSQSPRYKVTKRGQDVALRCDPISGHVSLYWYRQALGQGPEFLTYFNYEAQQDKSGLPNDRFSAERPEGSISTLTIQRTEQRDSAMYRCASSPGLAGGPGYNEQFFGPGTRLTVL.

The chain carries TRBV19 and TRBJ2-6; 7 nucleotides match TRBD1. The germline V gene has CDR1 LNHDA and CDR2 SQIVND (reference sequence). J gave up 4 bases and V 5 bases, and 11 bases lay outside the gene matches. The CDR3 is 17 residues long. CDR3 region: CASSGTVSYLGANVLTF. The CDR3 DNA is TGTGCCAGTAGTGGGACAGTGTCTTACTTAGGGGCCAACGTCCTGACTTTC.

On this clone itself: Other nucleotide sequences in the sample specify the same CDR3. The V and J genes are TRBV4-2 and TRBJ2-7; D is uncertain. The CDR3 runs to 15 residues. Germline V gene lookup returns CDR1 LGHNA and CDR2 YNFKEQ. Trimming shortened V by 0 bases and J by 1 base, and 10 bases separated the two germline ends. The CDR3 DNA reads TGTGCCAGCAGCCAAGACGCAGGTAATTCCTACGAGCAGTACTTC. It specifies CASSQDAGNSYEQYF.

The V gene is TRBV4-3, the J gene TRBJ1-3; D might be TRBD1 (6 bases). With 1 base removed from V and 0 bases from J, the gap between germline ends came to 16 bases. CDR3 length equals 18 residues. Germline V gene sequence: CDR1 LGHNA, CDR2 YSLEER. The CDR3 loop is CASSQAQDRKYSGNTIYF. In nucleotides, the CDR3 is TGCGCCAGCAGCCAAGCCCAGGACAGAAAGTACTCTGGAAACACCATATATTTT.

The V and J genes are TRBV9 and TRBJ2-1; TRBD2 aligns across 9 bases. The germline V gene has CDR1 SGDLS and CDR2 YYNGEE. The V and J ends lost 0 bases and 9 bases, in that order; junction bases with no gene match: 10. This CDR3 contains 16 residues. The CDR3 DNA is TGTGCCAGCAGCGTAGGGGATAGCGGGAGTTTCAGTGAGCAGTTCTTC. Amino acids: CASSVGDSGSFSEQFF. The whole variable domain, remainder taken from reference TRBV9 and TRBJ2-1, is DSGVTQTPKHLITATGQRVTLRCSPRSGDLSVYWYQQSLDQGLQFLIQYYNGEERAKGNILERFSAQQFPDLHSELNLSSLELGDSALYFCASSVGDSGSFSEQFFGPGTRLTVL.

This chain uses TRBV7-9 with TRBJ1-4, with D possibly TRBD1 on 6 matching bases. Germline assignment: CDR1 SEHNR and CDR2 FQNEAQ (reference sequence). V shed 2 bases and J shed 1 base, with 14 bases lying between them. CDR3 length: 17 residues. CDR3 bases: TGTGCCAGCAGCTTAACAGGGATCGGTCGAACTAATGAAAAACTGTTTTTT. Translating it yields CASSLTGIGRTNEKLFF.

The sample holds a few counts of this clone. This sequence joins TRBV6-6 and TRBJ1-1; TRBD1 might be the D (6 bases). CDR1 and CDR2 (germline): MNHNY, SVGAGI (reference sequence). This CDR3 is 16 amino acids long. The V end was cut by 2 bases, the J end by 3 bases, with 16 bases between. The DNA for the CDR3 is TGTGCCAGCAGTTACGGACAGCCTCCTATGGACACTGAAGCTTTCTTT. Its protein product is CASSYGQPPMDTEAFF.

The chain uses TRBV7-2 and TRBJ2-7; D remains ambiguous. This CDR3 has 13 residues. The V gene lost 5 bases and the J gene lost 1 base, with 9 bases spanning the gap. Germline assignment: CDR1 SGHTA and CDR2 FQGNSA. CDR3 residues: CASSPDGSYEQYF. The CDR3 nucleotides are TGTGCCAGCAGCCCGGACGGGTCCTACGAGCAGTACTTC.

The gene calls are TRBV19 and TRBJ1-2; 7 positions match TRBD1. CDR1 is LNHDA and CDR2 is SQIVND in the germline V gene (reference sequence). J gave up 3 bases and V 6 bases, and 16 bases lay outside the gene matches. The CDR3 has 17 amino acids. The CDR3 sequence: CASRPPGQRSLYYGYTF. CDR3 sequence (DNA): TGTGCCAGTAGACCCCCGGGACAGCGGAGCCTTTACTATGGCTACACCTTC.

This rearrangement joins TRBV19 to TRBJ2-7; tentatively, D is TRBD1 or TRBD2 (6 bases each). The germline V gene encodes CDR1 LNHDA and CDR2 SQIVND (reference sequence). Between the trimmed V and J ends, which lost 6 bases and 3 bases, there was a span of 21 bases. The CDR3 sequence is 16 residues long. The chain's CDR3 is CASSPSGAKAFYEQYF. The CDR3 nucleotides read TGTGCCAGTAGCCCCTCGGGGGCTAAAGCCTTCTACGAGCAGTACTTC.